A single sample is the source of the 15 T cell receptor beta chains below, sequenced in a study of STAT5B mutations in CD4+ large granular lymphocyte leukemia. Assay: immunoSEQ multiplex PCR; the TCRdb copy retains only in-frame clones and omits some. Of over 20,000 clones in the sample, roughly 79% were seen once. Material: CD4+ T cells from blood buffy coats. The receptors come from a human donor in good health.

The chain joins TRBV10-1 to TRBJ2-3; TRBD2 matches 10 bases. The CDR3 is 15 residues long. Germline CDR1 reads WNHNN; CDR2 reads SYGVQD (reference sequence). J lost 6 bases, V lost 2 bases, and 5 bases had no gene match. CDR3 sequence reads: CASSEVSGGRDTQYF. The CDR3 DNA sequence: TGCGCCAGCAGTGAGGTTAGCGGGGGGCGTGATACGCAGTATTTT.

The genes are TRBV7-3 and TRBJ1-2, with 8 bases that match TRBD1. The V gene's germline CDR1 is SGHTA and CDR2 FQGTGA. This CDR3 comprises 13 residues. V shed 4 bases and J 14 bases; nucleotides not matched to a gene: 12. The CDR3 loop reads CASSSGQEQPATF. The CDR3 DNA reads TGTGCCAGCAGCTCGGGACAGGAACAGCCTGCGACCTTC.

This rearrangement joins TRBV6-6 to TRBJ2-7; 9 bases are shared with TRBD1. The length of the CDR3 is 16 residues. From germline, CDR1 is MNHNY and CDR2 SVGAGI (reference sequence). V was clipped by 4 bases and J by 5 bases; unmatched bases: 12. In nucleotides, the CDR3 is TGTGCCAGCAGTTTCAACAGGGGGCGGTTGATCCACGAGCAGTACTTC. It translates to CASSFNRGRLIHEQYF.

This clone appeared once. The chain carries TRBV6-1 and TRBJ2-2; D is unclear. The CDR3 is 15 residues long. V was pared by 5 bases and J by 6 bases, with 16 bases between. Germline V gene sequence: CDR1 MNHNS, CDR2 SASEGT. CDR3 region: CASSPSAGFPGELFF. In DNA, the CDR3 is TGTGCCAGCAGTCCTTCGGCCGGGTTTCCCGGGGAGCTGTTTTTT.

This chain uses TRBV4-3 with TRBJ1-1; the D gene is possibly TRBD1 (5 bases). The CDR3 covers 14 residues. The germline gives CDR1 LGHNA, CDR2 YSLEER. Trimming left V 2 bases short and J 4 bases short, with 11 bases between. The CDR3 region has the DNA TGCGCCAGCAGCCAAACAACGGGGGGCACTGAAGCTTTCTTT. Encoded protein: CASSQTTGGTEAFF.

This clone was recorded once. The chain uses TRBV10-3 and TRBJ2-1; D might be TRBD1 (7 bases). Trimming left V 3 bases short and J 8 bases short, with 17 bases between. Per germline, CDR1 ENHRY and CDR2 SYGVKD. The CDR3 contains 15 residues. The DNA for the CDR3 is TGTGCCATCAGTGAAGGGAGACAGGGAGGCCATGAGCAGTTCTTC. Its protein product is CAISEGRQGGHEQFF.

This clone appeared once. The chain is built from TRBV5-4 and TRBJ2-1; D is undetermined. Germline V lookup: CDR1 SGHNT, CDR2 YYREEE (reference sequence). This CDR3 comprises 12 residues. V was cut by 0 bases and J by 6 bases, with 4 bases left in between. The CDR3 DNA sequence: TGTGCCAGCAGCTTGGACAGCAATGAGCAGTTCTTC. Residues: CASSLDSNEQFF.

The chain links TRBV6-1 to TRBJ1-5; D unclear. CDR1 and CDR2 (germline): MNHNS, SASEGT. V gave up 4 bases and J gave up 3 bases, with 13 bases separating them. The CDR3 sequence is 15 residues long. Here the CDR3 reads CASSVLGQNNQPQHF. The CDR3 nucleotides are TGTGCCAGCAGTGTTCTAGGGCAAAACAATCAGCCCCAGCATTTT.

The rearrangement joins TRBV15 to TRBJ2-1; 7 nucleotides match TRBD2. This CDR3 is 15 amino acids long. The junction had 3 bases not matched to a gene; V was cut back by 4 bases and J by 0 bases. The germline V gene has CDR1 LNHNV and CDR2 YYDKDF (reference sequence). In nucleotides, the CDR3 is TGTGCCACCAGCACCACGGGGGGCTCCTACAATGAGCAGTTCTTC. Protein: CATSTTGGSYNEQFF.

In DNA form, the CDR3 reads TGTGCCAGCAGCGAGAAATCTATCGGGACAGCCGGAAAAGAAAAACTGTTTTTT. It specifies CASSEKSIGTAGKEKLFF. The V and J genes are TRBV5-4 and TRBJ1-4; 7 bases align to TRBD1. The germline gives CDR1 SGHNT, CDR2 YYREEE (reference sequence). The J segment lost 8 bases and the V segment lost 4 bases, leaving 20 bases of the junction unmatched. This CDR3 is 18 amino acids long.

This chain connects TRBV5-4 to TRBJ1-4; D is undetermined. V lost 5 bases to trimming and J lost 0 bases, with 8 bases between them. The CDR3 has 14 amino acids. Germline CDR1 and CDR2: SGHNT and YYREEE (reference sequence). The CDR3 DNA follows: TGTGCCAGCAGGACGGACGCAACTAATGAAAAACTGTTTTTT. Residues: CASRTDATNEKLFF.

The chain uses TRBV6-5 and TRBJ2-7, with TRBD2 matching 7 bases. CDR3 size: 15 residues. Germline assignment: CDR1 MNHEY and CDR2 SVGAGI. V lost 5 bases to trimming and J lost 2 bases; unmatched junction nucleotides: 9. This CDR3 is CASSPGTTLPYEQYV. For the CDR3, the DNA is TGTGCCAGCAGTCCCGGGACTACTCTTCCCTACGAGCAGTACGTC.

The rearrangement joins TRBV30 to TRBJ1-6; 12 bases fit TRBD1. CDR1 GTSNPN and CDR2 SVGIG come from the germline V gene (reference sequence). The V gene end was trimmed by 0 bases and the J gene end by 10 bases; junction bases not matched to a gene: 7. The CDR3 loop spans 16 amino acids. The chain's CDR3 is CAWSVPGTGGRSPLHF. In nucleotides, the CDR3 is TGTGCCTGGAGTGTACCCGGGACAGGGGGCCGATCACCCCTCCACTTT.

This clone was detected a few times. The gene calls are TRBV18 and TRBJ2-3; D might be TRBD1 (6 bases). Germline CDR1 reads KGHSH; CDR2 reads LQKENI. The CDR3 has 13 amino acids. V lost 2 bases and J lost 4, with 7 bases in between. The CDR3 sequence: CASSPEGADTQYF. The CDR3 DNA follows: TGTGCCAGCTCACCAGAGGGGGCAGATACGCAGTATTTT. Filled out from reference TRBV18 and TRBJ2-3, the complete variable domain reads NAGVMQNPRHLVRRRGQEARLRCSPMKGHSHVYWYRQLPEEGLKFMVYLQKENIIDESGMPKERFSAEFPKEGPSILRIQQVVRGDSAAYFCASSPEGADTQYFGPGTRLTVL.

This chain joins TRBV5-4 and TRBJ1-2; D gene unclear. Trimming shortened V by 4 bases and J by 0 bases, and 7 bases separated the two germline ends. The germline V gene encodes CDR1 SGHNT and CDR2 YYREEE (reference sequence). This CDR3 is 13 amino acids long. The CDR3 here is CASSPRANYGYTF. CDR3 coding DNA: TGTGCCAGCAGCCCCAGAGCTAACTATGGCTACACCTTC.